The 12 T cell receptor beta chains below were found in one sample sequenced in a study of blood T cell repertoires in COVID-19. Assay used: immunoSEQ multiplex PCR; TCRdb lists only in-frame clones, some missing. The table lists approximately 190,000 clones, approximately 81% of them singletons. Sequencing input: peripheral blood. The receptors shown here come from a human donor in a cohort sampled during active COVID-19.

The chain couples TRBV5-1 to TRBJ2-3; possibly TRBD1 for D (6 bases). Germline V gives CDR1 SGHRS, CDR2 YFSETQ. Trimming cost V 2 bases and J 1 base, with 14 bases left between them. The CDR3 has 16 residues. CDR3 region: CASSLIQGVGTDTQYF. The CDR3 bases are TGCGCCAGCAGCTTAATACAGGGAGTGGGCACAGATACGCAGTATTTT.

V usage is TRBV11-2 and J usage is TRBJ1-5, with D maybe TRBD1 (6 bases). The CDR3 spans 15 residues. The V and J ends lost 1 base and 1 base respectively, with 8 bases between them. Germline lookup yields CDR1 SGHAT and CDR2 FQNNGV. The CDR3 DNA sequence: TGTGCCAGCAGCTTAGGGACAGTAAGCAATCAGCCCCAGCATTTT. Translation gives CASSLGTVSNQPQHF.

The gene calls are TRBV7-3 and TRBJ1-2; 9 bases are shared with TRBD1. In germline, CDR1 is SGHTA, CDR2 FQGTGA. The CDR3 totals 13 residues. The ends lost 5 bases at V and 7 bases at J; junction bases unmatched: 5. Here the CDR3 DNA reads TGTGCCAGCAGCCTCACAGGGGGCGGTGGCTACACCTTC. Protein: CASSLTGGGGYTF.

In regard to this clone: This sample also contains other DNA sequences that code for the same CDR3. The chain recombines TRBV19 with TRBJ2-5; D is possibly TRBD1 (6 bases). This CDR3 is 13 amino acids long. Between the trimmed V and J ends, which lost 4 bases and 4 bases, there was a span of 10 bases. CDR1 and CDR2 (germline): LNHDA, SQIVND (reference sequence). The CDR3 spells CASSRGQGETQYF. The CDR3 coding sequence is TGTGCCAGTAGTAGGGGGCAGGGAGAGACCCAGTACTTC.

With regard to this clone: Distinct nucleotide sequences in the sample also encode this CDR3. The rearrangement uses TRBV5-5 and TRBJ1-1; TRBD1 is a possible D gene (5 bases). With 2 bases removed from V and 1 base from J, the gap between germline ends came to 6 bases. The V gene's germline CDR1 is SGHKS and CDR2 YYEKEE (reference sequence). This CDR3 spans 13 amino acids. CDR3 region: CASSLTGNTEAFF. DNA for the CDR3: TGTGCCAGCAGCTTAACAGGGAACACTGAAGCTTTCTTT.

The J gene is TRBJ2-3, the V gene TRBV14; D is unresolved. CDR1 and CDR2 from the germline V gene are SGHDN and FVKESK. The ends were cut back, 1 base at V and 0 bases at J, with 8 bases in the middle. The CDR3 is 15 amino acids. CDR3 region: CASSQAAGSTDTQYF. The DNA for the CDR3 is TGTGCCAGCAGCCAAGCCGCAGGTAGCACAGATACGCAGTATTTT.

The V gene is TRBV21-1, the J gene TRBJ2-3; whether TRBD1, the table's D call, matches the DNA was not checked. TRBV21-1 is designated a pseudogene. This CDR3 contains 20 residues. Here the CDR3 reads CASSKMGDREAETSTDTQYF. The CDR3 DNA is TGTGCCAGCAGCAAAATGGGGGACAGGGAGGCAGAGACTAGCACAGATACGCAGTATTTT.

V is TRBV21-1 and J is TRBJ1-6; the D call of TRBD1 is as the table states it, not checked on the DNA. TRBV21-1 is marked as a pseudogene. The CDR3 extends over 11 amino acids. CDR3 sequence reads: CYDRQTSPLHF. The CDR3 DNA is TGTTATGACAGGCAAACTTCACCCCTCCACTTT.

The gene calls are TRBV10-3 and TRBJ2-2, with a tentative D call TRBD2 (7 bases). Germline CDR1 and CDR2: ENHRY and SYGVKD. Trimming left V 11 bases short and J 3 bases short, with 19 bases between. The CDR3 consists of 15 residues. The CDR3 protein is CASLGGQRDTGELFF. The CDR3 DNA sequence: TGTGCCTCGTTGGGGGGGCAGCGGGACACCGGGGAGCTGTTTTTT.

V usage is TRBV5-1 and J usage is TRBJ1-2; D gene unclear. CDR3 length: 16 amino acids. V was shortened by 4 bases and J by 1 base, with 17 bases between the two germline ends. CDR1 and CDR2 from the germline V gene are SGHRS and YFSETQ. CDR3 DNA: TGCGCCAGCAGCAACAGACTAGACGTGTTTAACTATGGCTACACCTTC. It codes for CASSNRLDVFNYGYTF.

CDR3 in DNA: TGCGCCAGCAGCTTGAGGGAGGACAGGGGGCGTACAAATGAGCAGTTCTTC. This encodes CASSLREDRGRTNEQFF. This chain uses TRBV5-1 with TRBJ2-1; 11 nucleotides match TRBD1. There are 17 residues in the CDR3. The ends lost 1 base at V and 7 bases at J; junction bases unmatched: 10. Per germline, CDR1 SGHRS and CDR2 YFSETQ.

This clone was observed a handful of times. The rearrangement joins TRBV3-1 (or the pseudogene TRBV3-2) to TRBJ1-5, with D maybe TRBD1 (6 bases). This CDR3 contains 15 residues. Germline V CDR1 and CDR2: LGHDT, YNNKEL (reference sequence). Trimming took 2 bases from V and 3 from J, leaving 11 bases between them. This CDR3 is CASSQRGAPNQPQHF. The CDR3 DNA follows: TGTGCCAGCAGCCAACGGGGGGCCCCCAATCAGCCCCAGCATTTT.